The rows below give T cell receptor beta chains drawn from one sample of a study of blood T cell repertoires in COVID-19. The method was immunoSEQ multiplex PCR; TCRdb's version includes in-frame clones alone and lacks a portion of them. Of about 200,000 clones in the sample, 85% to 90% were seen once. Sequences were obtained from PBMCs or T cells enriched from blood (not recorded which). Every receptor here comes from a woman aged 30 to 39 with acute COVID-19. The CDR3 runs from the conserved cysteine through the conserved F or W. The D gene is left open where the match is weak. Part of the rows lack a size; the others show once, few, many or a class for expanded clones.

d_gene	v_gene	abundance	j_gene	CDR3nt	CDR3aa
-	TRBV2	-	TRBJ1-2	TGTGCCGGGGGGGAGGGTAACTATGGCTACACCTTC	CAGGEGNYGYTF
TRBD1	TRBV6-5	-	TRBJ1-1	TGTGCCAGCATAACAGGGGGCACTGAAGCTTTCTTT	CASITGGTEAFF
-	TRBV14	-	TRBJ1-1	TGTGCCAGCAGCCACAGGGGACCAATAAAGAACACTGAAGCTTTCTTT	CASSHRGPIKNTEAFF
-	TRBV29-1	few	TRBJ1-2	TGCAGCGTTGACGGGATTTTCGGTAACTATGGCTACACCTTC	CSVDGIFGNYGYTF
TRBD2	TRBV3-1/TRBV3-2	-	TRBJ2-3	TGTGCCAGCAGCCGACTAGCGGGTTTCACAGATACGCAGTATTTT	CASSRLAGFTDTQYF
TRBD2	TRBV28	-	TRBJ2-5	TGTGCCAGCAGTTTACCTCCCTCCGGGGGGGGGCAAGAGACCCAGTACTTC	CASSLPPSGGGQETQYF
-	TRBV7-2	-	TRBJ1-3	TGTGCCAGCAGCCTGCAGGGTTACACCATATATTTT	CASSLQGYTIYF
TRBD1	TRBV15	-	TRBJ2-7	TGTGCCACCAGCAGAAATACGGACAGGGTAGTCGAGCAGTACTTC	CATSRNTDRVVEQYF
TRBD1	TRBV6-5	-	TRBJ2-1	TGTGCCAGCAGTATGGACAGGGTGGCGGATGAGCAGTTCTTC	CASSMDRVADEQFF
TRBD1	TRBV12-3/TRBV12-4	-	TRBJ1-2	TGTGCCAGCAGTGGGACAGGCGGCTACACCTTC	CASSGTGGYTF
-	TRBV7-2	-	TRBJ1-3	TGTGCCAGCAGCTATTCTAGGGGGTACTCTGGAAACACCATATATTTT	CASSYSRGYSGNTIYF
-	TRBV30	-	TRBJ1-3	TGTGCCTGGAGTGTCAATGGAAACACCATATATTTT	CAWSVNGNTIYF
-	TRBV29-1	-	TRBJ2-7	TGCAGCGTTGAACGGGGGAGCTCCTACGAGCAGTACTTC	CSVERGSSYEQYF
TRBD1	TRBV19	once	TRBJ1-1	TGTGCCAGTAGTGCCTTGACAGGGGGGACCACTGAAGCTTTCTTT	CASSALTGGTTEAFF
-	TRBV12-3/TRBV12-4	-	TRBJ2-5	TGTGCCAGCAGTTTTGGTAGCCAAGAGACCCAGTACTTC	CASSFGSQETQYF
-	TRBV6-2/TRBV6-3	once	TRBJ1-2	TGTGCCAGCAGTTACTCAGGGGACTATGGCTACACCTTC	CASSYSGDYGYTF
TRBD1	TRBV5-1	-	TRBJ2-2	TGCGCCAGCAGCTTGGGACAGGGCCACACCGGGGAGCTGTTTTTT	CASSLGQGHTGELFF
TRBD1	TRBV7-8	-	TRBJ2-7	TGTGCCAGCAGCGTCGGACAGGGAGCCTACGAGCAGTACTTC	CASSVGQGAYEQYF
-	TRBV6-5	-	TRBJ1-3	TGTGCCAGCAGGGCTCTGGTGTGGAACACCATATATTTT	CASRALVWNTIYF
-	TRBV18	once	TRBJ1-1	TGTGCCACCCACGGACAAAGGAACACTGAAGCTTTCTTT	CATHGQRNTEAFF
-	TRBV7-9	-	TRBJ2-7	TGTGCCAGCAGCTTAGACCAGGGGTTCGGGTTTTTCTACGAGCAGTACTTC	CASSLDQGFGFFYEQYF
-	TRBV5-1	-	TRBJ2-1	TGCGCCAGCAGCTTGGTGCAGGGCCACAATGAGCAGTTCTTC	CASSLVQGHNEQFF
-	TRBV19	-	TRBJ1-3	TGTGCCAGTAGTCCTATCGGCTCTGGAAACACCATATATTTT	CASSPIGSGNTIYF
-	TRBV9	-	TRBJ2-2	TGTGCCAGCAGCGTAGTAACGGGCGGGGCGAGTCTGTTTTTT	CASSVVTGGASLFF
-	TRBV10-3	-	TRBJ1-1	TGTGCCCTAAGCCGACAGGTCGGCTCTGAAGCTTTCTTT	CALSRQVGSEAFF
-	TRBV5-4	-	TRBJ2-5	TGTGCCAGCAGCTTGGTTACGGGGGATCAAGAGACCCAGTACTTC	CASSLVTGDQETQYF
TRBD1	TRBV30	-	TRBJ1-2	TGTGCCTGGAGCCTAAGCCTCTCGGGGACAGGGGGCTCAGACTATGGCTACACCTTC	CAWSLSLSGTGGSDYGYTF
TRBD2	TRBV27	-	TRBJ2-1	TGTGCCAGCAGTCCTCCTAGCGGGCGAGGGTACGATGAGCAGTTCTTC	CASSPPSGRGYDEQFF
-	TRBV30	-	TRBJ1-1	TGTGCCTGCCCCGGGGGGGCAGAAGCTTTCTTT	CACPGGAEAFF
TRBD2	TRBV3-1/TRBV3-2	-	TRBJ2-5	TGTGCCAGCAGCCAGCTCCCCGGGGGGGAAGAGACCCAGTACTTC	CASSQLPGGEETQYF
TRBD1	TRBV18	-	TRBJ1-4	TGTGCCAGCTCACCAGATGGACAGGGAAATGAAAAACTGTTTTTT	CASSPDGQGNEKLFF